These 22 T cell receptor beta chains came from one sample sequenced in a study of vaccination effects on CD4 cells after COVID-19. Antigen-specific CD4+ T cells were expanded with viral peptide pools in the ViraFEST assay before sequencing. Isolation of CD4+ T cells took place after 10 days of culture. Sequenced by immunoSEQ multiplex PCR; TCRdb stores in-frame clones only, minus some. Of about 79,000 clones in the sample, about 70% were seen once. The antigens of these receptors remain unknown. The source material was CD4+ T cells from PBMCs cultured with HCoV-229E spike peptides, sampled before COVID-19 vaccination. All receptors derive from a human donor who received a COVID-19 vaccine.

The chain employs TRBV20-1 and TRBJ1-2; no definite D call. Per the germline V gene, CDR1 is DFQATT and CDR2 is SNEGSKA (reference sequence). This CDR3 region has 11 residues. Trimming took off 1 base at V and 5 bases at J, with 5 bases between the two ends. The CDR3 DNA is TGCAGTGCTAGAGGACTTTATGGCTACACCTTC. Residues: CSARGLYGYTF.

The rearrangement joins TRBV19 to TRBJ1-3; D is uncertain. The germline V gene encodes CDR1 LNHDA and CDR2 SQIVND (reference sequence). CDR3 length: 14 residues. Trimming removed 5 bases at V and 0 bases at J, with 8 bases between. CDR3 in DNA: TGTGCCAGTAGTCCCGGGTACTCTGGAAACACCATATATTTT. This translates into CASSPGYSGNTIYF.

This chain joins TRBV24-1 and TRBJ1-2; no clear D. Germline CDR1 reads KGHDR; CDR2 reads SFDVKD. CDR3 length: 14 amino acids. The ends were cut back, 3 bases at V and 7 bases at J, with 14 bases in the middle. The CDR3 loop is CATSDMREGGGYTF. The CDR3 nucleotides are TGTGCCACCAGTGATATGAGGGAAGGAGGTGGCTACACCTTC.

The chain uses TRBV6-6 and TRBJ2-2; the D gene could be TRBD1 or TRBD2 (7 bases each). Germline V gene sequence: CDR1 MNHNY, CDR2 SVGAGI (reference sequence). V lost 2 bases and J 8 bases, leaving 18 bases between the germline ends. The CDR3 runs to 16 residues. The CDR3 DNA sequence: TGTGCCAGCAGTTACGGGAGGGCCCCAGGGGGTGGGGAGCTGTTTTTT. Its protein is CASSYGRAPGGGELFF.

CDR3 bases: TGTGCCAGCTCACCACCGGGGTTCGTGGGAGGCCCTGAGACCCAGTACTTC. Encoded protein: CASSPPGFVGGPETQYF. This chain joins TRBV18 and TRBJ2-5; D perhaps matches TRBD2 (6 bases). Trimming took off 0 bases at V and 5 bases at J, with 19 bases between the two ends. CDR3 size: 17 residues. Germline V CDR1 and CDR2: KGHSH, LQKENI.

J is TRBJ2-5 and V is TRBV10-2; 14 bases are shared with TRBD2. With 6 bases clipped from V and 3 bases from J, the junction kept 0 bases outside the gene matches. Germline loops: CDR1 WSHSY, CDR2 SAAADI. CDR3 length: 14 residues. The CDR3 is CASRGLAGEETQYF. The DNA of the CDR3 is TGCGCCAGCAGGGGACTAGCGGGGGAAGAGACCCAGTACTTC.

The genes are TRBV12-3 or TRBV12-4 and TRBJ1-5; unclear D gene. Between the trimmed V and J ends, which lost 8 bases and 4 bases, there was a span of 9 bases. CDR3 length equals 12 residues. CDR3 protein: CASAPSNQPQHF. The CDR3, as DNA: TGTGCCAGCGCCCCTTCAAATCAGCCCCAGCATTTT.

V gene TRBV6-2 or TRBV6-3 combines with J gene TRBJ2-7; TRBD2 matches at 9 bases. Germline V gene data show CDR1 as MNHEY and CDR2 as SVGEGT. The trim removed 5 bases at V and 4 bases at J, leaving 9 bases unmatched. The CDR3 totals 15 residues. The CDR3 spells CASSRNSGGTYEQYV. The CDR3 bases are TGTGCCAGCAGTCGTAATAGCGGGGGAACTTACGAGCAGTACGTC.

The rearrangement joins TRBV7-3 to TRBJ1-3, with 12 bases fitting TRBD1. The CDR3 runs 15 residues. Trimming removed 5 bases from V and 6 bases from J; junction bases left unmatched: 5. Per the germline V gene, CDR1 is SGHTA and CDR2 is FQGTGA. CDR3 residues: CASSPGTGGENTIYF. CDR3 bases: TGTGCCAGCAGCCCTGGGACAGGGGGCGAAAACACCATATATTTT.

This clone was observed at least ten times. V gene TRBV5-1 combines with J gene TRBJ1-2; D may be TRBD1 (5 bases). The CDR3 totals 12 residues. Trimming left V 4 bases short and J 6 bases short, with 10 bases between. Germline V CDR1 and CDR2: SGHRS, YFSETQ. In DNA form, the CDR3 reads TGCGCCAGCAGCATTACACAGGATGGCTACACCTTC. It is translated as CASSITQDGYTF.

V gene TRBV5-1 combines with J gene TRBJ2-2; 9 positions match TRBD2. With V trimmed by 2 bases and J by 1 base, 3 bases remained unmatched. This CDR3 comprises 16 residues. Looked up from germline, CDR1 is SGHRS and CDR2 is YFSETQ. CDR3 in amino acids: CASSFLAGKNTGELFF. CDR3 nucleotides: TGCGCCAGCAGCTTTCTAGCGGGGAAGAACACCGGGGAGCTGTTTTTT.

The genes are TRBV27 and TRBJ2-7; TRBD1 matches at 8 bases. The V gene's germline CDR1 is MNHEY and CDR2 SMNVEV (reference sequence). J gave up 3 bases and V 6 bases, and 13 bases lay outside the gene matches. The CDR3 contains 16 residues. CDR3 bases: TGTGCCAGCAGAGGACAGGGACAATTAAATTACTACGAGCAGTACGTC. Translating gives CASRGQGQLNYYEQYV.

This clone was detected a few times. This chain connects TRBV4-1 to TRBJ1-3; D is uncertain. The CDR3 spans 20 residues. In germline, CDR1 is MGHRA, CDR2 YSYEKL. V was pared by 1 base and J by 0 bases, with 22 bases between. CDR3 region: CASSQGRLFITRSSGNTIYF. The CDR3 DNA reads as TGCGCCAGCAGCCAAGGGAGGCTCTTCATTACTCGGAGCTCTGGAAACACCATATATTTT.

The chain carries TRBV6-1 and TRBJ2-7; D is unresolved. The CDR3 length is 14 residues. From germline, CDR1 is MNHNS and CDR2 SASEGT. The V gene lost 1 base and the J gene lost 0 bases, with 7 bases spanning the gap. The CDR3 sequence: CASSEDRISYEQYV. The CDR3 DNA is TGTGCCAGCAGTGAAGATAGGATCTCCTACGAGCAGTACGTC.

This clone appeared once. The chain recombines TRBV18 with TRBJ2-5; D tentatively fits TRBD1 or TRBD2 (5 bases each). V was cut by 5 bases and J by 6 bases, with 22 bases left in between. Germline V gene lookup returns CDR1 KGHSH and CDR2 LQKENI. The CDR3 spans 16 residues. The CDR3 is CASSSDQGLSGQTQYF. The DNA of the CDR3 is TGTGCCAGCTCATCAGACCAGGGTCTTTCGGGGCAGACCCAGTACTTC.

The chain joins TRBV7-2 to TRBJ2-6; D could derive from TRBD1 or TRBD2 (5 bases each). V lost 5 bases and J lost 0, with 14 bases in between. Germline V lookup: CDR1 SGHTA, CDR2 FQGNSA. The CDR3 consists of 17 residues. The CDR3 sequence is CASSGTSPTSGANVLTF. For the CDR3, the DNA is TGTGCCAGCAGCGGGACCTCCCCGACCTCTGGGGCCAACGTCCTGACTTTC.

This clone was observed once. The rearrangement links TRBV6-5 to TRBJ2-2, with D possibly being TRBD1 or TRBD2 (5 bases each). Trimming took off 7 bases at V and 0 bases at J, with 12 bases between the two ends. The CDR3 has 15 residues. The germline CDR1 and CDR2 sequences are MNHEY and SVGAGI. The CDR3 DNA sequence: TGTGCCAGCACCCGGGACGCCTCGAACACCGGGGAGCTGTTTTTT. It translates to CASTRDASNTGELFF.

This clone was detected a few times. This chain connects TRBV19 to TRBJ1-1, with D unresolved. Germline V CDR1 and CDR2: LNHDA, SQIVND (reference sequence). This CDR3 has 14 amino acids. Trimming left V 3 bases short and J 0 bases short, with 8 bases between. DNA for the CDR3: TGTGCCAGTAGTATGGGCTCTATGAACACTGAAGCTTTCTTT. Residues: CASSMGSMNTEAFF. Full variable domain (outside the CDR3, taken from reference TRBV19 and TRBJ1-1): DGGITQSPKYLFRKEGQNVTLSCEQNLNHDAMYWYRQDPGQGLRLIYYSQIVNDFQKGDIAEGYSVSREKKESFPLTVTSAQKNPTAFYLCASSMGSMNTEAFFGQGTRLTVV.

This clone was observed a handful of times. The V and J genes are TRBV2 and TRBJ1-2; D remains ambiguous. The germline V gene encodes CDR1 SNHLY and CDR2 FYNNEI. Trimming pared 4 bases from V and 0 bases from J, leaving 9 bases between. The CDR3 has 14 amino acids. CDR3 loop: CASSVGLPNYGYTF. As DNA, the CDR3 is TGTGCCAGCAGTGTAGGCCTCCCTAACTATGGCTACACCTTC.

V and J are TRBV12-3 or TRBV12-4 and TRBJ1-2; D perhaps matches TRBD1 (5 bases). CDR3 length equals 13 residues. V lost 4 bases and J 10 bases, leaving 16 bases between the germline ends. The CDR3 nucleotides are TGTGCCAGCAGTTCCCCCGACAGACCCACCTACACCTTC. Its protein is CASSSPDRPTYTF.

V and J are TRBV6-4 and TRBJ1-1; 8 positions match TRBD1. This CDR3 region has 15 residues. The germline CDR1 and CDR2 sequences are MRHNA and SNTAGT. V lost 0 bases to trimming and J lost 0 bases; unmatched junction nucleotides: 0. CDR3 in DNA: TGTGCCAGCAGTGACTCGACAGGGGTGAACACTGAAGCTTTCTTT. This codes for CASSDSTGVNTEAFF.

This clone was observed a single time. The chain carries TRBV19 and TRBJ1-5, with D uncertain. The length of the CDR3 is 14 residues. Trimming cost V 9 bases and J 2 bases, with 14 bases left between them. Germline V CDR1 and CDR2: LNHDA, SQIVND (reference sequence). Written as DNA, the CDR3 is TGTGCCAGCTCGGGCGGCGGGGGCAATCAGCCCCAGCATTTT. Protein: CASSGGGGNQPQHF.